The rows below give T cell receptor beta chains drawn from one sample of a study of T cells in Graves' hyperthyroidism and ophthalmopathy. From the multiplex PCR reads, TCRdb called clonotypes with MiXCR, one entry per CDR3 protein. The sample lists about 690,000 distinct CDR3 sequences, 17% occurring once. Sequencing was performed on blood. The receptors were sampled from a man aged 45-60 years with Graves' hyperthyroidism. Both conserved end residues are part of each CDR3. Each record gives: clone size, V gene, D gene, J gene, CDR3 DNA, CDR3 protein. A D gene is named only where the DNA matches it firmly. Expanded clones are given a class, and other clones once, few, many or no size at all.

many	TRBV28	TRBD1	TRBJ2-1	TGTGCCAGCAGTTTAGGGGGGACAGGGGGAATGTTTGAGCAGTTCTTC	CASSLGGTGGMFEQFF
.	TRBV5-8	TRBD1	TRBJ1-5	TGTGCCAGCAGCTTGGAGACAGGGGGCGATCAGCCCCAGCATTTT	CASSLETGGDQPQHF
many	TRBV28	.	TRBJ2-3	TGTGCCAGCTGGGACATAGCGGGCCGTAGCACAGATACGCAGTATTTT	CASWDIAGRSTDTQYF
.	TRBV2	TRBD2	TRBJ2-4	TGTGCCAGCAGGGGAGACGGACTAGCGGGGCAGAAAAACATTCAGTACTTC	CASRGDGLAGQKNIQYF
many	TRBV2	.	TRBJ2-7	TGTGCCAGCAGTGAAGTAGGCAGGAAAATGTACGAGCAGTACTTC	CASSEVGRKMYEQYF
.	TRBV28	TRBD1	TRBJ2-7	TGTGCCAGCAGTTACGGGGGACAGGGACACGAGCAGTACTTC	CASSYGGQGHEQYF
.	TRBV12-5	TRBD1	TRBJ2-3	TGTGCTAGTGGTTTGGTAGTCACCCGGGACAGGGACACAGATACGCAGTATTTT	CASGLVVTRDRDTDTQYF
few	TRBV2	TRBD2	TRBJ2-5	TGTGCCAGCAGGCTTACTAGCGGGAGGCCTCAAGAGACCCAGTACTTC	CASRLTSGRPQETQYF
many	TRBV4-1	.	TRBJ1-3	TGCGCCAGCAGCTTCCGACAGGATGGAAACACCATATATTTT	CASSFRQDGNTIYF
many	TRBV2	.	TRBJ2-6	TGTGCCAGCAGTGGGCTCTCTGGGGCCAACGTCCTGACTTTC	CASSGLSGANVLTF
few	TRBV18	TRBD1	TRBJ1-5	TGTGCCAGCTCAGTGACAGGGACGGAGCAGCCCCAGCATTTT	CASSVTGTEQPQHF
.	TRBV27	.	TRBJ2-7	TGTGCCAGTAAGGGTCCAACCTACGAGCAGTACTTC	CASKGPTYEQYF
many	TRBV10-3	TRBD2	TRBJ2-5	TGTGCCATCAGTGAGGCGAGAAAGGGAGGGCCCGATGAGACCCAGTACTTC	CAISEARKGGPDETQYF
few	TRBV28	TRBD2	TRBJ2-5	TGTGCCAGCAGGTTACTTCGACTAGCGGGAGTGGAGACCCAGTACTTC	CASRLLRLAGVETQYF
.	TRBV30	.	TRBJ2-1	TGTGCCTGGAGTAGGCGGAATGAGCAGTTCTTC	CAWSRRNEQFF
many	TRBV11-2	TRBD2	TRBJ2-7	TGTGCCAGCAGCCTTAGCGGGAGTTCCCTCTACGAGCAGTACTTC	CASSLSGSSLYEQYF
few	TRBV4-3	TRBD1	TRBJ2-3	TGCGCCAGCAGCCAAACTGACAGGGGTGGCACAGATACGCAGTATTTT	CASSQTDRGGTDTQYF
many	TRBV18	TRBD2	TRBJ2-1	TGTGCCAGCTCAACGGGCGGGAGGTTCAATGAGCAGTTCTTC	CASSTGGRFNEQFF
.	TRBV19	TRBD2	TRBJ2-1	TGTGCCAGTACCTCCTTTGAGGGACTAGGGGGCAATGAGCAGTTCTTC	CASTSFEGLGGNEQFF
few	TRBV6-5	TRBD1	TRBJ2-7	TGTGCCAGCAGCATCGAAGGGACAGGGTACGAGCAGTACTTC	CASSIEGTGYEQYF
.	TRBV5-1	TRBD1	TRBJ1-1	TGCGCCAGCAGCTTGTTTGGGACAGCGAACACTGAAGCTTTCTTT	CASSLFGTANTEAFF
.	TRBV20-1	TRBD1	TRBJ1-5	TGCAGTGCTGACCCACCGACAGGGGTCAGCAATCAGCCCCAGCATTTT	CSADPPTGVSNQPQHF
.	TRBV4-3	.	TRBJ1-1	TGCGCCAGCAGCCAAGAACCACGATCGAACACTGAAGCTTTCTTT	CASSQEPRSNTEAFF
many	TRBV2	.	TRBJ2-7	TGTGCCAGCGGATATAGTACCTACGAGCAGTACTTC	CASGYSTYEQYF
many	TRBV18	.	TRBJ1-1	TGTGCCAGCTCACCAGAACAGGAGACCTACACTGAAGCTTTCTTT	CASSPEQETYTEAFF
.	TRBV24-1	.	TRBJ1-5	TGTGCCACCAGTGATTTGGGGGGGGGATTTATGCCCCAGCATTTT	CATSDLGGGFMPQHF
many	TRBV28	TRBD2	TRBJ2-5	TGTGCCAGCAGTTGGGCGGGAGGTGGAGAGACCCAGTACTTC	CASSWAGGGETQYF
.	TRBV20-1	.	TRBJ2-7	TGCAGTGCTAGGAAGAGGTTAGGGACCTACGAGCAGTACTTC	CSARKRLGTYEQYF
.	TRBV29-1	.	TRBJ2-3	TGCAGCGTTGAAGATCGGCGGGCAAGTACGCAGTATTTT	CSVEDRRASTQYF
.	TRBV6-2/TRBV6-3	.	TRBJ2-7	TGTGCCAGCAGTTACTACGGGGAAGTGCCCTACGAGCAGTACTTC	CASSYYGEVPYEQYF